What follows are 16 T cell receptor beta chains derived from one specimen sequenced in a study of breast tumors, draining lymph nodes, adjacent tissues. The lymph nodes were axillary draining lymph nodes from breast cancer patients. Via MiXCR, TCRdb re-called the multiplex PCR reads, giving one row per CDR3 protein. Of more than 200,000 distinct CDR3 sequences in the sample, approximately 29% are singletons; the top ten hold 1.3% to 1.5%. The sample taken for sequencing was axillary lymph node tissue. These TCRs come from a female donor with breast cancer. Some clones in this sample may be carry-over from other donors' samples.

With regard to this clonotype: Relative to the germline gene, one junction end is altered; a read error may explain this. The chain recombines TRBV24-1 with TRBJ2-1, with unresolved D. This CDR3 is 14 amino acids long. CDR1 and CDR2 from the germline V gene are KGHDR and SFDVKD. CDR3 amino acids: CATSGFGLNNEQLF. The CDR3 coding sequence is TGTGCCACCAGTGGTTTTGGGCTCAACAATGAGCAGCTCTTC.

This clonotype was counted ten times or more. A much larger clone differs by one base, so this may be a read error. The CDR3 carries no conserved terminal phenylalanine or tryptophan, so it likely arises from a read error. J is TRBJ2-5 and V is TRBV9; D possibly corresponds to TRBD1 (6 bases). CDR1 and CDR2 (germline): SGDLS, YYNGEE. There are 13 residues in the CDR3. Trimming stripped 5 bases from V and 5 bases from J, with 13 bases between. CDR3 sequence: CASSGQLGETQYS. The CDR3 bases are TGTGCCAGCAGTGGACAGCTTGGGGAGACCCAGTACTCC.

The chain combines TRBV29-1 with TRBJ1-1; no definite D call. CDR1 and CDR2 from the germline V gene are SQVTM and ANQGSEA. V gave up 3 bases and J gave up 4 bases, with 9 bases separating them. This CDR3 is built from 12 residues. The DNA of the CDR3 is TGCAGCGTTGATGAGCTGGGCACTGAAGCTTTCTTT. It is translated as CSVDELGTEAFF.

This chain uses TRBV6-6 with TRBJ2-3; D is unclear. With 8 bases removed from V and 12 bases from J, the gap between germline ends came to 15 bases. The germline V gene encodes CDR1 MNHNY and CDR2 SVGAGI (reference sequence). The CDR3 runs 11 residues. In nucleotides, the CDR3 is TGTGCCAGCGGGCGCCAAGAGACCCAGTATTTT. Translating gives CASGRQETQYF.

This clonotype has a handful of counts. Being one base from a much bigger clone, this may be a read error. The chain combines TRBV11-1 with TRBJ2-7; the match to TRBD2 covers 7 bases. The CDR3 is 13 residues long. Germline CDR1 SGHAT, CDR2 FQDESV (reference sequence). V trimming: 0 bases; J trimming: 6 bases; junction bases outside the gene matches: 2. The CDR3 sequence is CASSLATSSEQYF. The DNA of the CDR3 is TGTGCCAGCAGCTTAGCGACTAGCTCCGAGCAGTACTTC.

The chain uses TRBV9 and TRBJ1-5; D is perhaps TRBD1 (6 bases). Trimming shortened V by 0 bases and J by 10 bases, and 32 bases separated the two germline ends. Germline lookup yields CDR1 SGDLS and CDR2 YYNGEE. The CDR3 contains 20 residues. CDR3 nucleotides: TGTGCCAGCAGCGTAGATACAGGAGGAGCAGGGGCCGCCCAGGATCTTCCCCAGCATTTT. Amino acid sequence: CASSVDTGGAGAAQDLPQHF.

The table lists this clonotype with a few counts. The chain uses TRBV12-3 or TRBV12-4 and TRBJ1-5; 8 bases line up with TRBD1. The CDR3 is made up of 17 amino acids. The V and J ends lost 6 bases and 7 bases, in that order; junction bases with no gene match: 17. The CDR3 sequence: CASSNRGALLGEQPQHF. The CDR3 DNA reads TGTGCCAGCAGCAACAGGGGGGCTCTTTTGGGGGAACAGCCCCAGCATTTT.

This clonotype was detected ten times or more. The chain has TRBV4-3 and TRBJ2-5; D possibly matches TRBD1 or TRBD2 (6 bases each). The CDR3 totals 18 residues. CDR1 LGHNA and CDR2 YSLEER come from the germline V gene. Between the trimmed V and J ends, which lost 0 bases and 3 bases, there was a span of 20 bases. CDR3 nucleotides: TGCGCCAGCAGCCAAGATTGGTACCGGGGGCGGAACAAAGAGACCCAGTACTTC. Residues: CASSQDWYRGRNKETQYF.

This clonotype came up many times. This chain joins TRBV11-2 and TRBJ2-7, with 7 bases identical to TRBD2. The V segment lost 3 bases and the J segment 2 bases; nucleotides outside the gene matches: 7. The CDR3 is 15 residues long. CDR1 and CDR2 (germline): SGHAT, FQNNGV. CDR3 DNA: TGTGCCAGCAGCTTGTTAACGGGAGGCCCCTACGAGCAGTACTTC. Encoded protein: CASSLLTGGPYEQYF.

The chain's CDR3 is CASSRHGPQHF. In DNA, the CDR3 is TGTGCCAGCTCACGACACGGGCCCCAGCATTTT. The chain uses TRBV18 and TRBJ1-5; D gene uncertain. V lost 4 bases and J lost 9, with 7 bases in between. This CDR3 spans 11 amino acids. Germline assignment: CDR1 KGHSH and CDR2 LQKENI.

This clonotype was detected many times. The V and J genes are TRBV6-5 and TRBJ1-2; TRBD1 matches 7 bases. The CDR3 runs to 13 residues. V lost 7 bases, J lost 2 bases, and 4 bases stayed unmatched. CDR1 is MNHEY, CDR2 SVGAGI, per germline. The CDR3: CASKGANNYGYTF. CDR3 nucleotide sequence: TGTGCCAGCAAGGGGGCGAACAACTATGGCTACACCTTC.

Ten or more counts support this clonotype. The chain combines TRBV2 with TRBJ1-2; possibly TRBD1 for D (5 bases). Germline loops: CDR1 SNHLY, CDR2 FYNNEI. The V end lost 4 bases, the J end lost 0 bases, and 15 bases lay between the germline ends. The CDR3 has 16 residues. The CDR3 protein is CASSGVTEKTNYGYTF. The CDR3, as DNA: TGTGCCAGCAGTGGGGTGACAGAAAAGACTAACTATGGCTACACCTTC.

This clonotype showed up just a few times. The chain couples TRBV10-3 to TRBJ1-1; 8 nucleotides agree with TRBD1. This CDR3 is 16 amino acids long. V lost 6 bases, J lost 3 bases, and 12 bases stayed unmatched. Germline values: CDR1 ENHRY, CDR2 SYGVKD. The CDR3 DNA reads TGTGCCATCAGCAGGGCAGGGGGCGTTTGGGACACTGAAGCTTTCTTT. Protein sequence: CAISRAGGVWDTEAFF.

This clonotype was observed at least ten times. The chain uses TRBV10-3 and TRBJ1-5; D gene ambiguous. The CDR3 covers 14 residues. CDR1 and CDR2 from the germline V gene are ENHRY and SYGVKD. Trimming stripped 11 bases from V and 5 bases from J, with 19 bases between. The CDR3 reads CASASGSDDQPQHF. Written as DNA, the CDR3 is TGTGCCTCGGCCTCGGGCAGTGATGATCAGCCCCAGCATTTT.

The chain is built from TRBV6-2 or TRBV6-3 and TRBJ2-5; 8 bases fit TRBD1. With 3 bases clipped from V and 5 bases from J, the junction kept 5 bases outside the gene matches. The CDR3 runs 14 residues. Germline CDR1 and CDR2: MNHEY and SVGEGT. Here the CDR3 reads CASSYPGGRETQYF. In DNA form, the CDR3 reads TGTGCCAGCAGTTATCCAGGGGGCCGGGAGACCCAGTACTTC.

The J gene is TRBJ2-5, the V gene TRBV7-2; D not resolved. This CDR3 comprises 14 residues. V gave up 2 bases and J gave up 4 bases, with 11 bases separating them. Germline V CDR1 and CDR2: SGHTA, FQGNSA. This CDR3 is CASSLLGMGETQYF. In DNA form, the CDR3 reads TGTGCCAGCAGCTTATTAGGGATGGGAGAGACCCAGTACTTC.